These 8 T cell receptor beta chains were all obtained from the same sample, sequenced in a study of shared clonotypes between healthy human individuals. The assay was immunoSEQ multiplex PCR, and TCRdb's table has in-frame clones only and misses some. The data show more than 900,000 clones, with approximately 78% seen just once and roughly 0.55% held by the top ten. The material sequenced was memory CD4+ T cells from PBMCs. Noted subset: CD45RA-negative fraction. The receptors were sampled from a man in his late teens or twenties in good health. Some clones in this sample may be carry-over from other donors' samples.

The chain links TRBV30 to TRBJ1-1; TRBD1 is a possible D gene (6 bases). CDR3 size: 13 residues. Germline loops: CDR1 GTSNPN, CDR2 SVGIG (reference sequence). With 6 bases removed from V and 4 bases from J, the gap between germline ends came to 15 bases. The CDR3 protein is CACTRGKSTEAFF. The CDR3 DNA sequence: TGTGCCTGTACTAGGGGGAAGAGCACTGAAGCTTTCTTT.

A remark on this clone: Other DNA sequences within the sample encode an identical CDR3. This chain connects TRBV2 to TRBJ2-3; the D is unclear. Trimming pared 2 bases from V and 0 bases from J, leaving 9 bases between. CDR1 is SNHLY, CDR2 FYNNEI, per germline. This CDR3 comprises 15 residues. CDR3 DNA: TGTGCCAGCAGTGAAAGGGCTGCCAGCACAGATACGCAGTATTTT. Amino acids: CASSERAASTDTQYF. Variable domain in full (rest from reference TRBV2 and TRBJ2-3): EPEVTQTPSHQVTQMGQEVILRCVPISNHLYFYWYRQILGQKVEFLVSFYNNEISEKSEIFDDQFSVERPDGSNFTLKIRSTKLEDSAMYFCASSERAASTDTQYFGPGTRLTVL.

The chain employs TRBV2 and TRBJ2-5, with a tentative D call TRBD2 (5 bases). The CDR3 runs to 14 residues. The V end was cut by 6 bases, the J end by 2 bases, with 13 bases between. The germline V gene has CDR1 SNHLY and CDR2 FYNNEI. The CDR3 region is CASSGPLAQETQYF. In DNA form, the CDR3 reads TGTGCCAGCAGCGGACCCTTAGCGCAAGAGACCCAGTACTTC. Combining the CDR3 with reference TRBV2 and TRBJ2-5 gives the whole variable domain EPEVTQTPSHQVTQMGQEVILRCVPISNHLYFYWYRQILGQKVEFLVSFYNNEISEKSEIFDDQFSVERPDGSNFTLKIRSTKLEDSAMYFCASSGPLAQETQYFGPGTRLLVL.

In this sample, this clone turned up once. This sample includes further DNA sequences coding for the same CDR3. The genes are TRBV2 and TRBJ1-5; 9 bases map to TRBD1. The V gene's germline CDR1 is SNHLY and CDR2 FYNNEI. This CDR3 is built from 14 residues. The V and J ends lost 4 bases and 5 bases, in that order; junction bases with no gene match: 3. CDR3 amino acids: CASSATGGYQPQHF. The CDR3 nucleotides are TGTGCCAGCAGTGCGACAGGGGGTTATCAGCCCCAGCATTTT.

This rearrangement joins TRBV5-1 to TRBJ1-3, with no clear D. Germline values: CDR1 SGHRS, CDR2 YFSETQ. V lost 0 bases, J lost 8 bases, and 15 bases lay in between. This CDR3 contains 15 residues. CDR3 amino acids: CASSLAPGLEHTIYF. In nucleotides, the CDR3 is TGCGCCAGCAGCTTGGCACCTGGGCTGGAACACACCATATATTTT.

This clone was counted a single time. J is TRBJ2-1 and V is TRBV11-3, with D possibly being TRBD2 (6 bases). The length of the CDR3 is 12 residues. Trimming shortened V by 4 bases and J by 7 bases, and 8 bases separated the two germline ends. CDR1 SGHNT and CDR2 YENEEA come from the germline V gene. Here the CDR3 reads CASSSEGNEQFF. CDR3 DNA sequence: TGTGCCAGCAGCTCGGAGGGGAATGAGCAGTTCTTC. Complete variable domain (other parts from reference TRBV11-3 and TRBJ2-1): EAGVVQSPRYKIIEKKQPVAFWCNPISGHNTLYWYLQNLGQGPELLIRYENEEAVDDSQLPKDRFSAERLKGVDSTLKIQPAELGDSAVYLCASSSEGNEQFFGPGTRLTVL.

The chain carries TRBV20-1 and TRBJ2-5; unclear D gene. The V and J ends lost 1 base and 7 bases respectively, with 7 bases between them. The germline V gene encodes CDR1 DFQATT and CDR2 SNEGSKA (reference sequence). The CDR3 consists of 11 residues. The CDR3 coding sequence is TGCAGTGCTAGAGTTTTGGGGACCCAGTACTTC. Amino acids: CSARVLGTQYF.

V is TRBV28 and J is TRBJ2-3; tentatively, D is TRBD2 (6 bases). In germline, CDR1 is MDHEN, CDR2 SYDVKM. The CDR3 length is 18 residues. With 2 bases removed from V and 0 bases from J, the gap between germline ends came to 18 bases. The chain's CDR3 is CASSLNGFGGHSTDTQYF. CDR3 coding DNA: TGTGCCAGCAGTTTAAATGGGTTCGGGGGTCATAGCACAGATACGCAGTATTTT.